The entry below describes one TCR beta chain. Its antigen is unidentified. The identical CDR3 is also encoded by other nucleotide sequences in the sample. The input for sorted-subset replicate PCRs was approximately 190 ng DNA, some 28,000 T cell genomes. In the study's own analysis: Filtering was not the same, since immunoSEQ gave junction-only sequences without quality scores. Repertoires were generated with immunoSEQ multiplex PCR, while TCRdb's copy carries only in-frame clones and drops some. That table furnishes V, J and clone size, whereas the DNA furnished D and trimming. The sample lists approximately 2.5 million clones, roughly 93% occurring once. This entry is derived from a study of shared clonotypes between healthy human individuals. Study results and limitations: The study drew on few donors, limiting represented genetic and exposure-history diversity. Clonotypes that were shared across four donors made up approximately 5% of naive CD4 clonotypes.

The CDR3 is 13 residues long. The germline V gene has CDR1 LGHNT and CDR2 FRNRAP. V was clipped by 3 bases and J by 2 bases, with 2 bases between them. This TCR was recovered from a man aged 18 to 30 in good health. Some clones in this sample may be carry-over from other donors' samples. The rearrangement uses TRBV12-5 and TRBJ2-6; D not certain. Sequencing used naive CD4+ T cells from PBMCs. Described subset: CD45RA+ positively selected. The CDR3 region has the DNA TGTGCTAGTGGTTTAACTGGGGCCAACGTCCTGACTTTC. It translates to CASGLTGANVLTF.